Following are 17 T cell receptor beta chains from one sample sequenced in a study of neoadjuvant nivolumab and ipilimumab in lung cancer. Method: immunoSEQ multiplex PCR; TCRdb's copy keeps in-frame clones and lacks some. The repertoire holds 10,000 or so clones, 70% to 85% seen once, with more than 2.5% in the top ten. The starting material was tumor tissue, obtained after neoadjuvant nivolumab, alone or with ipilimumab, at or shortly before surgery. The origin of the receptors is an adult with non-small cell lung cancer.

The J gene is TRBJ2-5, the V gene TRBV7-9, with unresolved D. This CDR3 contains 11 residues. Germline assignment: CDR1 SEHNR and CDR2 FQNEAQ (reference sequence). The V end lost 8 bases, the J end lost 4 bases, and 8 bases lay between the germline ends. The DNA for the CDR3 is TGTGCCAGCCGAGCTATAGAGACCCAGTACTTC. It encodes CASRAIETQYF.

The rearrangement links TRBV5-1 to TRBJ2-7, with 9 bases lining up with TRBD1. After removal of 2 bases from V and 9 bases from J, the junction contained 12 bases not matched to a gene. Per germline, CDR1 SGHRS and CDR2 YFSETQ. The CDR3 spans 15 residues. The CDR3 DNA follows: TGCGCCAGCAGCTTTGCGGGGACAGGGCCAGAGTGGCAGTACTTC. This codes for CASSFAGTGPEWQYF. Filled out from reference TRBV5-1 and TRBJ2-7, the complete variable domain reads KAGVTQTPRYLIKTRGQQVTLSCSPISGHRSVSWYQQTPGQGLQFLFEYFSETQRNKGNFPGRFSGRQFSNSRSEMNVSTLELGDSALYLCASSFAGTGPEWQYFGPGTRLTVT.

The chain uses TRBV7-8 and TRBJ1-2; the D is unclear. Germline CDR1 is SGHVS and CDR2 is FQNEAQ. The V end lost 5 bases, the J end lost 4 bases, and 17 bases lay between the germline ends. This CDR3 is built from 15 residues. The CDR3 region has the DNA TGTGCCAGCAGCCCCTGGACGGGAGATATCTATGGCTACACCTTC. Translating it yields CASSPWTGDIYGYTF. Based on the CDR3 plus reference TRBV7-8 and TRBJ1-2, the full variable domain is GAGVSQSPRYKVAKRGQDVALRCDPISGHVSLFWYQQALGQGPEFLTYFQNEAQLDKSGLPSDRFFAERPEGSVSTLKIQRTQQEDSAVYLCASSPWTGDIYGYTFGSGTRLTVV.

The CDR3 nucleotides are TGTGCCAGCAGCCAGAATTGGGGCGGGAGCCGGGGTTGGTACAATGAGCAGTTCTTC. Protein sequence: CASSQNWGGSRGWYNEQFF. This chain uses TRBV4-2 with TRBJ2-1, with 7 bases identical to TRBD2. Germline V gives CDR1 LGHNA, CDR2 YNFKEQ. The CDR3 covers 19 residues. V trimming: 3 bases; J trimming: 4 bases; junction bases outside the gene matches: 18.

The V call is TRBV20-1, the J call TRBJ1-4; D ambiguous. CDR1 is DFQATT, CDR2 SNEGSKA, per germline (reference sequence). V lost 3 bases and J lost 7, with 6 bases in between. The CDR3 spans 11 residues. CDR3 bases: TGCAGTGCTAGCTTCCGTGAAAAACTGTTTTTT. The encoded protein is CSASFREKLFF.

This rearrangement joins TRBV6-5 to TRBJ1-1; D is perhaps TRBD1 (5 bases). CDR1 is MNHEY, CDR2 SVGAGI, per germline. The CDR3 is 13 residues long. Trimming took 2 bases from V and 12 from J, leaving 16 bases between them. DNA of the CDR3: TGTGCCAGCAGTTACCGACGGGACGGGGGGTCTTTCTTT. Protein sequence: CASSYRRDGGSFF.

The CDR3 sequence: CASSLAVAGISDTQYF. The CDR3, as DNA: TGTGCCAGCAGCTTAGCGGTAGCGGGAATTTCAGATACGCAGTATTTT. The V call is TRBV11-3, the J call TRBJ2-3, with 8 bases matching TRBD2. V trimming: 1 base; J trimming: 4 bases; junction bases outside the gene matches: 7. CDR3 length: 16 amino acids. Germline CDR1 SGHNT, CDR2 YENEEA. The variable domain in full, with the rest retrieved from reference TRBV11-3 and TRBJ2-3, is EAGVVQSPRYKIIEKKQPVAFWCNPISGHNTLYWYLQNLGQGPELLIRYENEEAVDDSQLPKDRFSAERLKGVDSTLKIQPAELGDSAVYLCASSLAVAGISDTQYFGPGTRLTVL.

V and J are TRBV5-1 and TRBJ2-7; possibly TRBD1 for D (5 bases). The V gene lost 4 bases and the J gene lost 3 bases, with 14 bases spanning the gap. CDR3 length equals 14 residues. Looked up from germline, CDR1 is SGHRS and CDR2 is YFSETQ. The DNA of the CDR3 is TGCGCCAGCAGCGCAGGGAACATATACTACGAGCAGTACTTC. Its translation: CASSAGNIYYEQYF.

J is TRBJ2-7 and V is TRBV10-3; D unclear. In germline, CDR1 is ENHRY, CDR2 SYGVKD. This CDR3 contains 12 residues. V lost 3 bases, J lost 5 bases, and 8 bases lay in between. In nucleotides, the CDR3 is TGTGCCATCAGTGACCCAAATAACGAGCAGTACTTC. Protein: CAISDPNNEQYF.

This clone was picked up a small number of times. The chain couples TRBV5-6 to TRBJ1-5; no definite D call. The CDR3 totals 17 residues. Germline values: CDR1 SGHDT, CDR2 YYEEEE. V lost 4 bases, J lost 2 bases, and 19 bases lay in between. The CDR3: CASSLLGGVPGNQPQHF. CDR3 sequence (DNA): TGTGCCAGCAGCCTTCTCGGTGGGGTTCCTGGCAATCAGCCCCAGCATTTT.

The chain links TRBV27 to TRBJ1-2; 9 bases map to TRBD1. The V gene end was trimmed by 3 bases and the J gene end by 1 base; junction bases not matched to a gene: 0. The CDR3 is 14 residues long. The germline V gene encodes CDR1 MNHEY and CDR2 SMNVEV (reference sequence). The CDR3 region has the DNA TGTGCCAGCAGTTTGGACAGGGGTAACTATGGCTACACCTTC. This sequence encodes CASSLDRGNYGYTF.

The chain joins TRBV30 to TRBJ2-7, with TRBD2 matching 13 bases. Germline loops: CDR1 GTSNPN, CDR2 SVGIG (reference sequence). This CDR3 region has 18 residues. Trimming removed 2 bases from V and 0 bases from J; junction bases left unmatched: 10. The CDR3 DNA sequence: TGTGCCTGGAGTTGGGGACTAGCGGGGTTCACGAGCTCCTACGAGCAGTACTTC. Translating gives CAWSWGLAGFTSSYEQYF. The whole variable domain, remainder taken from reference TRBV30 and TRBJ2-7, is SQTIHQWPATLVQPVGSPLSLECTVEGTSNPNLYWYRQAAGRGLQLLFYSVGIGQISSEVPQNLSASRPQDRQFILSSKKLLLSDSGFYLCAWSWGLAGFTSSYEQYFGPGTRLTVT.

This chain uses TRBV11-3 with TRBJ2-2; 8 bases fit TRBD1. The CDR3 totals 16 residues. V was pared by 3 bases and J by 4 bases, with 7 bases of the junction left unmatched. Germline V gene lookup returns CDR1 SGHNT and CDR2 YENEEA. The CDR3 loop reads CASSFFGTGFTGELFF. Here the CDR3 DNA reads TGTGCCAGCAGCTTCTTCGGGACAGGATTCACCGGGGAGCTGTTTTTT.

This chain uses TRBV5-4 with TRBJ2-2; D may correspond to TRBD1 or TRBD2 (5 bases each). This CDR3 is built from 17 residues. Germline values: CDR1 SGHNT, CDR2 YYREEE (reference sequence). V lost 2 bases and J 6 bases, leaving 20 bases between the germline ends. CDR3 in DNA: TGTGCCAGCAGCTTAACGGGACGGACTTCCTTTCCCGGGGAGCTGTTTTTT. It codes for CASSLTGRTSFPGELFF.

The V and J genes are TRBV9 and TRBJ2-5; TRBD1 agrees at 7 bases. The CDR3 extends over 16 amino acids. Germline values: CDR1 SGDLS, CDR2 YYNGEE. V was clipped by 4 bases and J by 1 base; unmatched bases: 10. DNA of the CDR3: TGTGCCAGCAGCCTCTCGCCCGGGACAGCCCAAGAGACCCAGTACTTC. This encodes CASSLSPGTAQETQYF.

The V gene is TRBV29-1, the J gene TRBJ2-3, with D maybe TRBD1 (5 bases). The V and J ends lost 6 bases and 7 bases respectively, with 17 bases between them. Germline V lookup: CDR1 SQVTM, CDR2 ANQGSEA. The CDR3 is 13 residues long. CDR3 in DNA: TGCAGCGTCGTTACGGGCGGACACAATACGCAGTATTTT. Protein sequence: CSVVTGGHNTQYF.

The chain links TRBV5-1 to TRBJ2-1; the D is unclear. This CDR3 region has 15 residues. V was trimmed by 4 bases and J by 9 bases, leaving 20 bases between them. The V gene's germline CDR1 is SGHRS and CDR2 YFSETQ. The DNA of the CDR3 is TGCGCCAGCAGCCTCGAATCGGGTGTAGTAGGTGAGCAGTTCTTC. Protein sequence: CASSLESGVVGEQFF.